This TCR beta chain appears in the sequencing data of a study of cytomegalovirus exposure and HLA in healthy donors. The primer mix had 60 Vbeta and 13 Jbeta primers. Sequencing used immunoSEQ multiplex PCR; TCRdb keeps in-frame clones, though not all of them. The profile shows more than 95,000 clones, about four fifths of them singletons. Samples came from healthy bone marrow donors. Trimming removed 4 bases at V and 9 bases at J, with 12 bases between. Germline CDR1 reads LNHDA; CDR2 reads SQIVND (reference sequence). This CDR3 contains 12 residues. A note on this clone: Its cognate antigen is unknown.

The study, taken as a whole, reports: Through in vitro validation, three CMV-associated chains were shown to be specific for CMV antigens. Later on, a genetic analysis was performed. It linked a missense variant in DCLRE1C with V- and J-gene trimming of TCR beta.

This chain connects TRBV19 to TRBJ1-1; D gene unclear. The sequencing input was PBMCs. The clonotype was recovered from a man younger than 40 in good health and CMV-seronegative. The CDR3 coding sequence is TGTGCCAGTAGTAAGGTTCGAACTAAAGCTTTCTTT. Protein: CASSKVRTKAFF.